The 31 T cell receptor beta chains below come from one sample, sequenced in a study of T cells expressing NK-cell markers. TCRdb derives one entry per CDR3 protein from the 5' RACE reads, leaving out DNA. The sample's table shows a few hundred thousand distinct CDR3 sequences. The sequenced sample was blood T cells: a sorted CD56 or NKG2C T cell subset, CD4+ or CD8+ T cells, or bulk PBMC T cells (not recorded which). Receptor source: a man aged 18 to 29 in good health.

V gene TRBV20-1 combines with J gene TRBJ1-4. Germline-derived CDR1 and CDR2 are DFQATT and SNEGSKA (reference sequence). The CDR3 has 15 residues. CDR3 amino acids: CSAPESLEANEKLFF.

V is TRBV24-1 and J is TRBJ2-1; TCRdb's D call, TRBD1, is unchecked because there is no DNA. Germline V gene data show CDR1 as KGHDR and CDR2 as SFDVKD. The length of the CDR3 is 16 residues. The CDR3 sequence: CATSEGTTGYYNEQFF.

The chain joins TRBV7-6 to TRBJ2-1; TCRdb's D call of TRBD1 is untestable without DNA. The CDR3 runs to 15 residues. CDR1 and CDR2 from the germline V gene are SGHVS and FNYEAQ. The CDR3 loop is CASSLIGSGGDEQFF.

J is TRBJ2-1 and V is TRBV5-6; TCRdb gives TRBD2 as the D gene, but with no DNA this cannot be confirmed. Germline assignment: CDR1 SGHDT and CDR2 YYEEEE. The CDR3 runs to 15 residues. The CDR3 is CASSFEREFRNEQFF.

The gene calls are TRBV7-2 and TRBJ2-7. This CDR3 spans 13 amino acids. Germline V gene lookup returns CDR1 SGHTA and CDR2 FQGNSA. Here the CDR3 reads CASSLGWIGEQYF.

The V call is TRBV12-3 or TRBV12-4, the J call TRBJ2-1. There are 14 residues in the CDR3. CDR3 region: CASSLGMPANEQFF.

The V and J genes are TRBV20-1 and TRBJ2-3. Germline CDR1 is DFQATT and CDR2 is SNEGSKA (reference sequence). The CDR3 loop spans 15 amino acids. The CDR3: CSAQKLISSTDTQYF.

CDR3: CASSLFTQRHEAFF. This chain uses TRBV28 with TRBJ1-1. Per germline, CDR1 MDHEN and CDR2 SYDVKM. This CDR3 is 14 amino acids long.

V gene TRBV6-5 combines with J gene TRBJ1-2; there is no DNA to check the TCRdb D call of TRBD1. The CDR3 contains 12 residues. The germline gives CDR1 MNHEY, CDR2 SVGAGI. CDR3 sequence reads: CASSPQGTGYTF.

The chain combines TRBV12-3 or TRBV12-4 with TRBJ2-7; lacking DNA, the TRBD2 call made by TCRdb goes unchecked. The CDR3 spans 14 residues. CDR3 loop: CASRQGLAEYEQYF.

J is TRBJ1-5 and V is TRBV6-5. Germline CDR1 MNHEY, CDR2 SVGAGI. The CDR3 contains 13 residues. This chain's CDR3 is CASSHEVAQPQHF.

This chain uses TRBV27 with TRBJ1-5; without DNA, the TCRdb call of TRBD1 cannot be checked. Germline-derived CDR1 and CDR2 are MNHEY and SMNVEV (reference sequence). The CDR3 loop spans 15 amino acids. This CDR3 reads CASSLWGNGNQPQHF.

The rearrangement uses TRBV3-1 and TRBJ2-4. Looked up from germline, CDR1 is LGHDT and CDR2 is YNNKEL (reference sequence). This CDR3 is built from 14 residues. Here the CDR3 reads CASSTNLAKNIQYF. The full variable domain, its missing parts supplied by reference TRBV3-1 and TRBJ2-4, is DTAVSQTPKYLVTQMGNDKSIKCEQNLGHDTMYWYKQDSKKFLKIMFSYNNKELIINETVPNRFSPKSPDKAHLNLHINSLELGDSAVYFCASSTNLAKNIQYFGAGTRLSVL.

The V call is TRBV4-3, the J call TRBJ2-2; TCRdb calls TRBD2, which cannot be checked without DNA. The CDR3 length is 16 residues. Germline V gene lookup returns CDR1 LGHNA and CDR2 YSLEER. CDR3 region: CASSQDNRPNGGELFF.

This chain connects TRBV5-1 to TRBJ2-3. Germline CDR1 SGHRS, CDR2 YFSETQ. The CDR3 is 16 amino acids. CDR3 sequence: CASSARLLPGTDTQYF.

The V and J genes are TRBV3-1 and TRBJ2-5; as DNA is missing, the TRBD2 call by TCRdb cannot be tested. Germline V gene sequence: CDR1 LGHDT, CDR2 YNNKEL (reference sequence). This CDR3 region has 18 residues. The CDR3 loop reads CASSQESLAGVGRKTQYF.

The chain couples TRBV20-1 to TRBJ2-7; TCRdb reports TRBD2, a call that lacks DNA to check it against. The CDR3 is 15 amino acids. The germline gives CDR1 DFQATT, CDR2 SNEGSKA (reference sequence). The CDR3 loop reads CSASRDSRGLYEQYF.

The chain uses TRBV25-1 and TRBJ2-1; TCRdb indicates TRBD2, and absent DNA this call remains unverified. This CDR3 spans 17 amino acids. Germline loops: CDR1 MGHDK, CDR2 SYGVNS. The CDR3 loop reads CASPGATKIPSYNEQFF.

The chain combines TRBV20-1 with TRBJ2-7; TCRdb picks TRBD1, but there is no DNA to check that call. CDR3 length: 16 amino acids. From germline, CDR1 is DFQATT and CDR2 SNEGSKA (reference sequence). The CDR3 reads CSARTQASPGGYEQYF.

V gene TRBV20-1 combines with J gene TRBJ2-6; the TRBD2 assignment by TCRdb is unverifiable without DNA. The germline gives CDR1 DFQATT, CDR2 SNEGSKA (reference sequence). This CDR3 has 17 amino acids. CDR3 residues: CSARGTSGNSGANVLTF.

This rearrangement joins TRBV21-1 to TRBJ2-1; the TCRdb call, TRBD1, lacks DNA for checking. TRBV21-1 is a listed pseudogene. CDR3 length equals 16 residues. The CDR3 reads CASSRTGQNKLNEQFF.

J is TRBJ2-1 and V is TRBV27. Germline assignment: CDR1 MNHEY and CDR2 SMNVEV (reference sequence). The CDR3 totals 13 residues. This chain's CDR3 is CASSSQLNNEQFF.

The genes are TRBV5-1 and TRBJ2-2; TCRdb's assignment of TRBD1 cannot be checked, as there is no DNA. The germline V gene encodes CDR1 SGHRS and CDR2 YFSETQ. There are 14 residues in the CDR3. The chain's CDR3 is CASSLERLPGELFF.

This rearrangement joins TRBV2 to TRBJ2-7; TCRdb reports TRBD1, a call that lacks DNA to check it against. This CDR3 has 14 amino acids. Germline CDR1 SNHLY, CDR2 FYNNEI. CDR3 protein: CASGADRVSYEQYF.

The V and J genes are TRBV4-1 and TRBJ2-1; the D call of TRBD2 rests on TCRdb alone, since no DNA is present to check it. The CDR3 contains 13 residues. Germline CDR1 and CDR2: MGHRA and YSYEKL. Here the CDR3 reads CASSQVRGSEQFF.

The chain links TRBV7-9 to TRBJ1-4; checking the TCRdb D call of TRBD1 is not possible without DNA. Germline values: CDR1 SEHNR, CDR2 FQNEAQ (reference sequence). This CDR3 region has 14 residues. CDR3 protein: CASSEDRGQRKLFF.

V gene TRBV27 combines with J gene TRBJ2-7; TCRdb reports TRBD2, a call that lacks DNA to check it against. The CDR3 has 13 amino acids. Germline assignment: CDR1 MNHEY and CDR2 SMNVEV (reference sequence). The CDR3 spells CASSLRREAVQYF.

The V call is TRBV28, the J call TRBJ2-1; TCRdb outputs TRBD1, but without DNA this stays unchecked. The CDR3 runs 16 residues. From germline, CDR1 is MDHEN and CDR2 SYDVKM. CDR3 region: CASSFPGGENYNEQFF.

The CDR3 sequence is CASSIAGAQYNEQFF. This chain connects TRBV9 to TRBJ2-1; TCRdb indicates TRBD1, and absent DNA this call remains unverified. The CDR3 sequence is 15 residues long. Germline CDR1 and CDR2: SGDLS and YYNGEE.

The V and J genes are TRBV5-1 and TRBJ2-5; TCRdb indicates TRBD2, and absent DNA this call remains unverified. This CDR3 is 17 amino acids long. Germline CDR1 reads SGHRS; CDR2 reads YFSETQ. The CDR3 loop reads CASSLSLAGVGVETQYF.

The V call is TRBV5-6, the J call TRBJ2-2; as DNA is missing, the TRBD1 call by TCRdb cannot be tested. CDR3 length equals 18 residues. Per the germline V gene, CDR1 is SGHDT and CDR2 is YYEEEE. CDR3 residues: CASSQRMSGTVSTGELFF. Looking up the rest from reference TRBV5-6 and TRBJ2-2 gives the full variable domain: DAGVTQSPTHLIKTRGQQVTLRCSPKSGHDTVSWYQQALGQGPQFIFQYYEEEERQRGNFPDRFSGHQFPNYSSELNVNALLLGDSALYLCASSQRMSGTVSTGELFFGEGSRLTVL.